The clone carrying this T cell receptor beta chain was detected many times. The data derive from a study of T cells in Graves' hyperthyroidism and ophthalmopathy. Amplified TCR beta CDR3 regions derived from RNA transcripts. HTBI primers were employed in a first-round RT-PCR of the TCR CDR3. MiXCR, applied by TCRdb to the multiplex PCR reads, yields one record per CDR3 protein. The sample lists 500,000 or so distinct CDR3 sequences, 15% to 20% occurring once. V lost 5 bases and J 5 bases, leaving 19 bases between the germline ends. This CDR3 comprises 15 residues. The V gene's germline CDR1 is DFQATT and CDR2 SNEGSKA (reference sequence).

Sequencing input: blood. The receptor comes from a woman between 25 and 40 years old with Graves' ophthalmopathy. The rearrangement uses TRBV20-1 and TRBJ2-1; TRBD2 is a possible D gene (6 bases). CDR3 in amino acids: CSARKTRDFNNEQFF. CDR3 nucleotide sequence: TGCAGTGCTCGGAAGACGAGGGACTTCAACAATGAGCAGTTCTTC.